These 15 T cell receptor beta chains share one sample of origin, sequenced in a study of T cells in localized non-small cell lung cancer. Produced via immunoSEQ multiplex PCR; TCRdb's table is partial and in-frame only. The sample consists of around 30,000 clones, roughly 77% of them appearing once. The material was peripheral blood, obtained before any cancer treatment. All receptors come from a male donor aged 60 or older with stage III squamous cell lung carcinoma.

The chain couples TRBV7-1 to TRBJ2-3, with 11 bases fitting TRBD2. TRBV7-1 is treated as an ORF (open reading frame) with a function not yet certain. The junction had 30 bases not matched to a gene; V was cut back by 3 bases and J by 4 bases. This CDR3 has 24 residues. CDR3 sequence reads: CASSSRTTSGGPAEIPPLSDTQYF. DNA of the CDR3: TGTGCCAGCAGCTCTCGCACCACTAGCGGGGGTCCGGCCGAAATCCCCCCCCTCTCAGATACGCAGTATTTT.

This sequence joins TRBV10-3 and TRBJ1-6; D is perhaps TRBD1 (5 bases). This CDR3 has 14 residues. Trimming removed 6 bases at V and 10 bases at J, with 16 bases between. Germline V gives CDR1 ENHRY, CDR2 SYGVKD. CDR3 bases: TGTGCCATCAGGGAAAGGGACGGTGAATCACCCCTCCACTTT. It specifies CAIRERDGESPLHF.

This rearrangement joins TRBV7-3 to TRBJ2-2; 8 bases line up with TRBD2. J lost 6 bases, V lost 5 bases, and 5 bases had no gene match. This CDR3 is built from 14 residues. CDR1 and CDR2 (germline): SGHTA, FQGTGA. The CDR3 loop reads CASSPGLAPGELFF. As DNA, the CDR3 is TGTGCCAGCAGCCCTGGACTAGCTCCCGGGGAGCTGTTTTTT.

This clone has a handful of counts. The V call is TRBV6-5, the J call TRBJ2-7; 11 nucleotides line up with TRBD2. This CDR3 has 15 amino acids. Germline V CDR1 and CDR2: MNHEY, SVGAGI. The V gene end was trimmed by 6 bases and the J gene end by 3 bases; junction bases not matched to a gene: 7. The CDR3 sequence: CASSPLAGAHYEQYF. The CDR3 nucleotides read TGTGCCAGCAGCCCACTAGCGGGGGCACACTACGAGCAGTACTTC.

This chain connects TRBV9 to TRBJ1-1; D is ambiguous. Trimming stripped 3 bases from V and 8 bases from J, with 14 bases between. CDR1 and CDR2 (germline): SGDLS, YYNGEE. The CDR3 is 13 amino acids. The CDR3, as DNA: TGTGCCAGCAGCGGTGCGTTTGACCGGGAAGCTTTCTTT. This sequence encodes CASSGAFDREAFF.

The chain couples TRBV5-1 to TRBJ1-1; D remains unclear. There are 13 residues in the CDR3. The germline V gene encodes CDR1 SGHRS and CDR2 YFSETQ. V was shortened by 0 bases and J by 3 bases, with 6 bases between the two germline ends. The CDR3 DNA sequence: TGCGCCAGCAGCTTGGGGCAGGACACTGAAGCTTTCTTT. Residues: CASSLGQDTEAFF.

CDR3 in amino acids: CASSIGPIYGNEQFF. CDR3 bases: TGTGCCAGTAGTATAGGACCCATTTACGGGAATGAGCAGTTCTTC. The chain uses TRBV19 and TRBJ2-1; D gene uncertain. The CDR3 runs 15 residues. Germline-derived CDR1 and CDR2 are LNHDA and SQIVND (reference sequence). V was pared by 1 base and J by 7 bases, with 14 bases between. Based on the CDR3 plus reference TRBV19 and TRBJ2-1, the full variable domain is DGGITQSPKYLFRKEGQNVTLSCEQNLNHDAMYWYRQDPGQGLRLIYYSQIVNDFQKGDIAEGYSVSREKKESFPLTVTSAQKNPTAFYLCASSIGPIYGNEQFFGPGTRLTVL.

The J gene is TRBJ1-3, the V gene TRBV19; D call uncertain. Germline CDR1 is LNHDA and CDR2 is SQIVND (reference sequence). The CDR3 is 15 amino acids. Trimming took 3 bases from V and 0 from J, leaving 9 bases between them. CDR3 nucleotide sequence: TGTGCCAGTAGTATTTATCCAGGCTCTGGAAACACCATATATTTT. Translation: CASSIYPGSGNTIYF. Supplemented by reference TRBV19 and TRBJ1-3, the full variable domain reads DGGITQSPKYLFRKEGQNVTLSCEQNLNHDAMYWYRQDPGQGLRLIYYSQIVNDFQKGDIAEGYSVSREKKESFPLTVTSAQKNPTAFYLCASSIYPGSGNTIYFGEGSWLTVV.

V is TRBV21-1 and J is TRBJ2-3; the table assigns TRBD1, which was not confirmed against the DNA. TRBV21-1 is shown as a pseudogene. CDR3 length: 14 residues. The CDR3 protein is CASSKLQGLNTQYF. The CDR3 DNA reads TGTGCCAGCAGCAAATTACAGGGGTTAAATACGCAGTATTTT.

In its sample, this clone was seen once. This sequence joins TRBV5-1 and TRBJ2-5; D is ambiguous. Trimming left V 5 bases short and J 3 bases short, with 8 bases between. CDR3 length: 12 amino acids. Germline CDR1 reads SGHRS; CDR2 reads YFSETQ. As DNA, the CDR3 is TGCGCCAGCAGTCTCCCCGAAGAGACCCAGTACTTC. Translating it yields CASSLPEETQYF.

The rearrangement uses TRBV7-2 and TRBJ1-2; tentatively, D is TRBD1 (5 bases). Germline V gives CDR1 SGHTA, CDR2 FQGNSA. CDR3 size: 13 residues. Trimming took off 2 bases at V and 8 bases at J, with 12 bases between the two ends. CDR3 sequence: CASSLRQGIGYTF. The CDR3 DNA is TGTGCCAGCAGCTTAAGGCAGGGCATCGGCTACACCTTC.

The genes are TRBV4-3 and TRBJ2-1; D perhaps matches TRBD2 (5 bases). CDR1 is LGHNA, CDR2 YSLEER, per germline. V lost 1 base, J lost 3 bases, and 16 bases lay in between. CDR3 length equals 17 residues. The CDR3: CASSQVWSSGDYNEQFF. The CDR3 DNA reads TGCGCCAGCAGCCAAGTCTGGTCCTCCGGGGACTACAATGAGCAGTTCTTC.

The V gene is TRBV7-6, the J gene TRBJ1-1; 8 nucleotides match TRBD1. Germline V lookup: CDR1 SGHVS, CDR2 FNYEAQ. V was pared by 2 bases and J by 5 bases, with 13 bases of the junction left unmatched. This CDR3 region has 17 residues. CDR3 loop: CASSLMESGGSGTEAFF. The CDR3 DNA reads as TGTGCCAGCAGCTTAATGGAATCAGGGGGCTCTGGTACTGAAGCTTTCTTT.

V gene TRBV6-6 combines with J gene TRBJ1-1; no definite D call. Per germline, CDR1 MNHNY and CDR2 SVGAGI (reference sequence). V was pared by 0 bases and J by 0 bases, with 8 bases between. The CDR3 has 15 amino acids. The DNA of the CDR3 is TGTGCCAGCAGTTACTCTCTGGGAATGAACACTGAAGCTTTCTTT. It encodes CASSYSLGMNTEAFF.

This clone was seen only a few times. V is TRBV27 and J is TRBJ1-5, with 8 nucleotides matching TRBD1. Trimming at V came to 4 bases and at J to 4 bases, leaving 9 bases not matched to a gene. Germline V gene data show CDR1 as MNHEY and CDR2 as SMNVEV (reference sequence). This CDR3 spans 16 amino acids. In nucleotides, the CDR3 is TGTGCCAGCAGTTCTGAGCCCAGGGGGCTTAATCAGCCCCAGCATTTT. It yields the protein CASSSEPRGLNQPQHF.